The 9 T cell receptor beta chains given below trace back to one sample, sequenced in a study of chemoradiotherapy in HPV16-positive cancers. The data were produced by immunoSEQ multiplex PCR, yet TCRdb's version contains in-frame clones alone and is incomplete. This table holds around 7,000 clones, around four fifths found once. Sequenced material: tumor tissue, taken from a patient who underwent chemoradiotherapy. The source of these receptors is a human donor with HPV-associated anogenital cancer.

The genes are TRBV29-1 and TRBJ1-2; no definite D call. Germline assignment: CDR1 SQVTM and CDR2 ANQGSEA. The CDR3 is 12 amino acids. CDR3: CTVRAGNYGYTF. CDR3 sequence (DNA): TGCACGGTGAGGGCCGGGAACTATGGCTACACCTTC.

The chain has TRBV5-6 and TRBJ2-1; TRBD2 aligns across 14 bases. The CDR3 length is 15 residues. The junction had 5 bases not matched to a gene; V was cut back by 4 bases and J by 8 bases. CDR1 is SGHDT, CDR2 YYEEEE, per germline. CDR3 coding DNA: TGTGCCAGCAGCCAGGGACTAGCGGGGGCTGATGAGCAGTTCTTC. The encoded protein is CASSQGLAGADEQFF.

J is TRBJ2-7 and V is TRBV7-2, with D possibly called TRBD1 or TRBD2 (6 bases each). The CDR3 runs to 16 residues. Trimming stripped 2 bases from V and 2 bases from J, with 16 bases between. Germline V lookup: CDR1 SGHTA, CDR2 FQGNSA. The CDR3: CASSLIAGTTTYEQYF. The CDR3 DNA reads TGTGCCAGCAGCTTAATCGCGGGGACAACGACCTACGAGCAGTACTTC.

V and J are TRBV6-1 and TRBJ1-1, with D possibly TRBD1 on 6 matching bases. This CDR3 region has 15 residues. V lost 7 bases and J lost 1, with 16 bases in between. The germline V gene has CDR1 MNHNS and CDR2 SASEGT. The CDR3 region is CASIPAGERNTEAFF. In DNA, the CDR3 is TGTGCCAGCATTCCGGCAGGGGAGCGGAACACTGAAGCTTTCTTT.

This chain links TRBV11-1 with TRBJ2-5; D gene unclear. Germline V gives CDR1 SGHAT, CDR2 FQDESV (reference sequence). The ends were cut back, 1 base at V and 2 bases at J, with 8 bases in the middle. The CDR3 covers 14 residues. This CDR3 is CASSLDQYQETQYF. The DNA for the CDR3 is TGTGCCAGCAGCTTAGACCAGTATCAAGAGACCCAGTACTTC.

The V call is TRBV28, the J call TRBJ1-2, with D uncertain. The CDR3 totals 13 residues. The V gene lost 5 bases and the J gene lost 1 base, with 8 bases spanning the gap. Germline CDR1 is MDHEN and CDR2 is SYDVKM. CDR3 bases: TGTGCCAGCAGTCCAGGTTTTAACTATGGCTACACCTTC. This gives the protein CASSPGFNYGYTF.

The rearrangement joins TRBV7-9 to TRBJ1-2; D possibly corresponds to TRBD1 (5 bases). Per the germline V gene, CDR1 is SEHNR and CDR2 is FQNEAQ (reference sequence). The V and J ends lost 5 bases and 5 bases respectively, with 18 bases between them. This CDR3 contains 15 residues. CDR3 DNA: TGTGCCAGCAGCGGACGTTGGGGGGGAAATTATGGCTACACCTTC. It specifies CASSGRWGGNYGYTF.

The CDR3 sequence: CAWRTALEAFF. CDR3 nucleotides: TGTGCCTGGAGGACGGCCCTGGAAGCTTTCTTT. The chain links TRBV30 to TRBJ1-1; D is uncertain. The V end was cut by 3 bases, the J end by 8 bases, with 10 bases between. Germline loops: CDR1 GTSNPN, CDR2 SVGIG (reference sequence). The CDR3 is 11 amino acids.

The chain has TRBV6-6 and TRBJ2-1; perhaps TRBD2 as D (5 bases). The CDR3 has 15 amino acids. V was trimmed by 7 bases and J by 0 bases, leaving 13 bases between them. CDR1 MNHNY and CDR2 SVGAGI come from the germline V gene (reference sequence). The CDR3 protein is CASMGTRASYNEQFF. CDR3 DNA: TGTGCCAGCATGGGTACGAGGGCCTCCTACAATGAGCAGTTCTTC.